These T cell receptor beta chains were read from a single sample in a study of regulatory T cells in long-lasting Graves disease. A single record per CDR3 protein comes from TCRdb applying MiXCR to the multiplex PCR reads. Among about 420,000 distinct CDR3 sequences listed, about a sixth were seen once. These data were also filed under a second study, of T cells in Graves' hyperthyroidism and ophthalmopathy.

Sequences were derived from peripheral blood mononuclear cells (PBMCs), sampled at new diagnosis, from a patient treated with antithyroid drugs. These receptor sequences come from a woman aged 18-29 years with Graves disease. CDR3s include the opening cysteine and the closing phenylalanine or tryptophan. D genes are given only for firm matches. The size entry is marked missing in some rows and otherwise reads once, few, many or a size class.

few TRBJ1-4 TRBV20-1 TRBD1 CSASPAGGNEKLFF TGCAGTGCTAGCCCGGCAGGGGGGAATGAAAAACTGTTTTTT
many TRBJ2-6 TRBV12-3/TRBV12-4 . CASSLRPGGTALSGANVLTF TGTGCCAGCAGTTTGAGGCCGGGGGGGACAGCTCTGTCTGGGGCCAACGTCCTGACTTTC
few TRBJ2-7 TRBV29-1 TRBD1 CSTSMQGAGEQYF TGCAGCACTTCGATGCAGGGGGCCGGAGAGCAGTACTTC
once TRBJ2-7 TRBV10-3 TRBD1 CATTGGGYEQYF TGTGCCACGACAGGGGGCGGGTACGAGCAGTACTTC
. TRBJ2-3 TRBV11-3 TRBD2 CASSSESLAGVPYF TGTGCCAGCAGCTCAGAGAGTCTAGCGGGAGTTCCGTATTTT
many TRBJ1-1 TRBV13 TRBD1 CASSRTGENTEAFF TGTGCCAGCAGCCGAACAGGGGAGAACACTGAAGCTTTCTTT
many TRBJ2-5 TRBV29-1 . CSVEIRGQTQYF TGCAGCGTTGAAATCCGGGGTCAGACCCAGTACTTC
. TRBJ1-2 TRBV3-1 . CASSQEVGIYGYTF TGTGCCAGCAGCCAAGAGGTCGGGATCTATGGCTACACCTTC
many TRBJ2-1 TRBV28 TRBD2 CASSPREGPYGEQFF TGTGCCAGCAGTCCGCGGGAGGGCCCTTACGGGGAGCAGTTCTTC
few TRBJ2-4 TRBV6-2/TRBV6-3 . CASSTRRSENIQYF TGTGCCAGCAGTACCCGGAGATCGGAGAACATTCAGTACTTC
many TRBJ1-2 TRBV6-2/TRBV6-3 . CASSYGVNYGYTF TGTGCCAGCAGTTACGGTGTTAACTATGGCTACACCTTC
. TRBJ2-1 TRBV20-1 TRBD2 CSARDLAGSSYNEQFF TGCAGTGCTAGAGATTTAGCGGGGAGCTCCTACAATGAGCAGTTCTTC
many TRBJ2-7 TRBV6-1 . CASSEWYEQYF TGTGCCAGCAGTGAATGGTACGAGCAGTACTTC
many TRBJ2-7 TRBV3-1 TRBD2 CASSQSRLAGVEQYF TGTGCCAGCAGCCAATCCCGACTAGCGGGAGTAGAGCAGTACTTC
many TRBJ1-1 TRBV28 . CASTMGRWRPEAFF TGTGCCAGCACCATGGGGAGGTGGCGTCCTGAAGCTTTCTTT
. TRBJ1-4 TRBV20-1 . CSARDPGGDEKLFF TGCAGTGCTAGAGATCCCGGGGGAGATGAAAAACTGTTTTTT
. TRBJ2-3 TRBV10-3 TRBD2 CAISAGLAGPDTQYF TGTGCCATCAGTGCGGGACTAGCGGGGCCAGATACGCAGTATTTT
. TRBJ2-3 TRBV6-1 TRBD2 CASSERRGRGTDTQYF TGTGCCAGCAGTGAACGGCGCGGGAGGGGGACAGATACGCAGTATTTT
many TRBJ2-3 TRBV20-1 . CSPWGGTQYF TGCAGCCCGTGGGGTGGTACGCAGTATTTT
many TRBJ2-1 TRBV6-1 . CASSESPVPAYNEQFF TGTGCCAGCAGTGAATCCCCCGTTCCGGCCTACAATGAGCAGTTCTTC
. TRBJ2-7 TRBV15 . CATSRDDYGNLYEQYF TGTGCCACCAGCAGAGATGATTACGGAAATCTCTACGAGCAGTACTTC
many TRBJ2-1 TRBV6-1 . CASSGGVFSYNEQFF TGTGCCAGCAGTGGGGGGGTATTCTCCTACAATGAGCAGTTCTTC
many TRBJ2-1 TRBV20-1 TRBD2 CSARREGHEQFF TGCAGTGCTAGACGGGAGGGCCATGAGCAGTTCTTC